Below are 2 T cell receptor beta chains sequenced from a single sample in a study of blood T cells in healthy people across ages. The authors ran a second PCR of roughly 6 to 12 cycles using a sample-barcoded 5' primer and a J-beta primer mix. TCRdb called the 5' RACE reads again in MiXCR, with one record for every CDR3 protein. The top ten hold more than 2% of the sample, which has under 2,000,000 distinct CDR3 sequences, 49% seen once. The sequenced material came from blood. These receptor sequences come from a woman in her thirties or forties in good health.

This clonotype has only a few counts. This rearrangement joins TRBV6-2 or TRBV6-3 to TRBJ1-4; no reliable D call. With 2 bases removed from V and 4 bases from J, the gap between germline ends came to 11 bases. CDR1 and CDR2 (germline): MNHEY, SVGEGT. This CDR3 spans 15 amino acids. The CDR3 bases are TGTGCCAGCAGTTACGGTAGCAGAGATAATGAAAAACTGTTTTTT. The encoded protein is CASSYGSRDNEKLFF.

This chain uses TRBV10-3 with TRBJ2-7; D gene ambiguous. Germline CDR1 ENHRY, CDR2 SYGVKD. The CDR3 is 14 residues long. Trimming shortened V by 4 bases and J by 0 bases, and 10 bases separated the two germline ends. The CDR3 reads CAISGIPSSYEQYF. The DNA of the CDR3 is TGTGCCATCAGTGGGATACCGAGCTCCTACGAGCAGTACTTC.